Presented here are 5 T cell receptor beta chains from one specimen sequenced in a study of human T cells and chemical hapten exposure. Time point given: patch test 1, 2 weeks after DPC sensitization. Treatment noted: therapeutic diphenylcyclopropenone sensitization with weekly scalp DPC. One entry per CDR3 protein, called by TCRdb with MiXCR from the RACE reads. The repertoire has around 340,000 distinct CDR3 sequences, about 7% of them found once; the top ten carry approximately 8.9%. Sample: whole blood, taken in connection with sensitization to the hapten diphenylcyclopropenone (DPC). The receptors derive from a woman aged 18-29 years with alopecia areata. Some clones in this sample may be carry-over from other donors' samples.

This clonotype was counted only a few times. The chain links TRBV3-1 to TRBJ2-1; D remains unclear. Germline V gene sequence: CDR1 LGHDT, CDR2 YNNKEL (reference sequence). Trimming took 5 bases from V and 10 from J, leaving 3 bases between them. The CDR3 is 9 residues long. CDR3 nucleotide sequence: TGTGCCAGCAGCGGGGAGCAGTTCTTC. It specifies CASSGEQFF.

In this sample, this clonotype turned up a few times. The gene calls are TRBV12-3 or TRBV12-4 and TRBJ2-1; TRBD1 matches 12 bases. The junction had 4 bases not matched to a gene; V was cut back by 4 bases and J by 9 bases. This CDR3 region has 14 residues. CDR3 DNA: TGTGCCAGCAGTTCCGGGACAGGGGGCAGTGAGCAGTTCTTC. Amino acids: CASSSGTGGSEQFF.

This clonotype was seen repeatedly, ten times or more. The CDR3 region has the DNA TGTGCCAGCGCGGACAGACCTAGCACAGATACGCAGTATTTT. Translation: CASADRPSTDTQYF. The gene calls are TRBV28 and TRBJ2-3; maybe TRBD1 (6 bases). V was cut by 8 bases and J by 0 bases, with 12 bases left in between. In germline, CDR1 is MDHEN, CDR2 SYDVKM. The CDR3 consists of 14 residues.

This clonotype was detected ten times or more. The V gene is TRBV7-9, the J gene TRBJ2-3; a possible D gene is TRBD1 (6 bases). Germline V gives CDR1 SEHNR, CDR2 FQNEAQ (reference sequence). The length of the CDR3 is 17 residues. V dropped 3 bases and J dropped 1 base, with 17 bases sitting between them. CDR3 in DNA: TGTGCCAGCAGCTTGCTAACAGGGCCGCTTGGCACAGATACGCAGTATTTT. Protein product: CASSLLTGPLGTDTQYF.

This clonotype has a handful of counts. The gene calls are TRBV7-2 and TRBJ1-5; D is unresolved. The CDR3 is 15 residues long. Germline values: CDR1 SGHTA, CDR2 FQGNSA. V was shortened by 5 bases and J by 0 bases, with 11 bases between the two germline ends. CDR3: CASSIQSFSNQPQHF. The CDR3, as DNA: TGTGCCAGCAGCATACAGAGCTTTAGCAATCAGCCCCAGCATTTT.